This is a list of T cell receptor beta chains from one sample in a study of CD8 T cells in Susac syndrome. TCRdb ran MiXCR on the immunoSEQ multiplex PCR reads and lists one entry per CDR3 protein. Altogether under 80,000 distinct CDR3 sequences are present, 85% to 95% being singletons, with the ten largest covering 0.4% to 0.55%. The sequenced sample consisted of CD4+ T cells from PBMCs. Receptors originate from a human donor with Susac syndrome. Both conserved end residues are part of each CDR3. A D gene is named only where the DNA matches it firmly. A row's size may be missing; if present it is once, few, many or a size class.

>TRBV10-3|NA|TRBJ2-7|NA
TGTGCCATCAGTGAGGATAGGGCAGGGGAGTCCTTC
CAISEDRAGESF
>TRBV11-1|NA|TRBJ1-4|NA
TGTGCCAGCAGCTTATCAGCCGGTGAAAAACTGTTTTTT
CASSLSAGEKLFF
>TRBV6-6|NA|TRBJ2-5|NA
TGTGCCAGCAGTTACCCACAGCAAGAGACCCAGTACTTC
CASSYPQQETQYF
>TRBV4-1|NA|TRBJ1-1|NA
TGCGCCAGCAGCCCCCCCTCCCGGCCACGGACTGAAGCTTTCTTT
CASSPPSRPRTEAFF
>TRBV12-3/TRBV12-4|NA|TRBJ2-6|TRBD1
TGTGCCAGCAGTCCATCGGGACAGGGGTTCGCTGGGGCCAACGTCCTGACTTTC
CASSPSGQGFAGANVLTF
>TRBV15|NA|TRBJ1-4|NA
TGTGCCACCAGCAGAGATCGTATTTCAGGGATTAATGAAAAACTGTTTTTT
CATSRDRISGINEKLFF
>TRBV20-1|NA|TRBJ1-1|NA
TGCAGTGCTGGGAAATTGGGGGGAGAGGACACTGAAGCTTTCTTT
CSAGKLGGEDTEAFF
>TRBV9|NA|TRBJ2-5|NA
TGTGCCAGCAGCGCGGGGGGCCCGGGAGAGACCCAGTACTTC
CASSAGGPGETQYF
>TRBV4-1|NA|TRBJ1-6|NA
TGCGCCAGCAGCCGTGAAGCTTTCTATAATTCACCCCTCCACTTT
CASSREAFYNSPLHF
>TRBV7-2|NA|TRBJ1-2|TRBD1
TGTGCCAGCAGCTTGTCCGGGTCGCGACAGGGCCGTGGCTACACCTTC
CASSLSGSRQGRGYTF
>TRBV7-9|NA|TRBJ2-7|TRBD2
TGTGCCAGCAGCTCTAGGACTAGCGGGAGTGTCCACGAGCAGTACTTC
CASSSRTSGSVHEQYF
>TRBV9|NA|TRBJ2-7|NA
TGTGCCAGCAAAGGGGTTCGGCGCCCTGCGGACGAGCAGTACTTC
CASKGVRRPADEQYF
>TRBV7-2|NA|TRBJ2-3|NA
TGTGCCAGCAGAATCGGGACTTCCGCCCAGGGCACAGATACGCAGTATTTT
CASRIGTSAQGTDTQYF
>TRBV29-1|NA|TRBJ2-1|TRBD2
TGCAGCGTTGATCAGACGGGACTAGCGGGAGCTTTCACCCACAATGAGCAGTTCTTC
CSVDQTGLAGAFTHNEQFF
>TRBV7-6|NA|TRBJ2-1|TRBD2
TGTGCCAGCAGCTTAGACCTAGCGGGAGTACTATTGGGTGAGCAGTTCTTC
CASSLDLAGVLLGEQFF
>TRBV11-2|NA|TRBJ1-2|NA
TGTGCCAGCAGCTTAGGACACTCGTTTAATGGCTACACCTTC
CASSLGHSFNGYTF
>TRBV18|NA|TRBJ1-1|NA
TGTGCCAGCTCAACGCGGACCGGGAACACTGAAGCTTTCTTT
CASSTRTGNTEAFF
>TRBV29-1|NA|TRBJ1-1|NA
TGCAGCGCCCCCCAGGGGCTTGAAGCTTTCTTT
CSAPQGLEAFF
>TRBV10-3|NA|TRBJ2-6|NA
TGTGCCATCAGTGAGTCGGTGGCAGGGGATGTGTTGGGGCTCTCTGGGGCCAACGTCCTGACTTTC
CAISESVAGDVLGLSGANVLTF
>TRBV5-6|NA|TRBJ2-7|NA
TGTGCCAGCAGCTTGGATTCTGGGACTGAGCAGTACTTC
CASSLDSGTEQYF
>TRBV5-1|few|TRBJ2-7|NA
TGCGCCAGCAGCAAGGACGGAACCTACGAGCAGTACTTC
CASSKDGTYEQYF
>TRBV7-2|once|TRBJ2-5|NA
TGTGCCAGCAGCTTAGTCGTCAGCCAAGAGACCCAGTACTTC
CASSLVVSQETQYF
>TRBV9|NA|TRBJ2-5|TRBD2
TGTGCCAGCAGCGTAGTTTTAGCGGGAGGTGAGACCCAGTACTTC
CASSVVLAGGETQYF
>TRBV29-1|NA|TRBJ1-1|NA
TGCAGCGTTCCGAGACCCCTCGGGGGCGCCAACACTGAAGCTTTCTTT
CSVPRPLGGANTEAFF
>TRBV6-6|NA|TRBJ2-3|NA
TGTGCCAGCAGTTACCAGGCCACAGATACGCAGTATTTT
CASSYQATDTQYF
>TRBV12-3/TRBV12-4|NA|TRBJ1-4|TRBD1
TGTGCCAGCAGGCAGGACAGGGTGATGGGAAAACTGTTTTTT
CASRQDRVMGKLFF
>TRBV20-1|NA|TRBJ1-1|NA
TGCAGTGCGCCAAGAAGAAGGATGAACACTGAAGCTTTCTTT
CSAPRRRMNTEAFF
>TRBV2|NA|TRBJ2-5|TRBD1
TGTGCCAGCAGTGCTGACAGGGGGCAACAAGAGACCCAGTACTTC
CASSADRGQQETQYF
>TRBV5-1|NA|TRBJ2-1|TRBD2
TGCGCCAGCAGCTTGCCAAGCGGGGGGTACAATGAGCAGTTCTTC
CASSLPSGGYNEQFF
>TRBV19|NA|TRBJ2-5|NA
TGTGCCAGTAGGAATATCGGCACCCAAGAGACCCAGTACTTC
CASRNIGTQETQYF
>TRBV5-1|NA|TRBJ1-1|NA
TGCGCCAGCAGCTTGGCCGGGACACCGGACACTGAAGCTTTCTTT
CASSLAGTPDTEAFF
>TRBV27|NA|TRBJ2-7|NA
TGTGCCAGCAGCTCGGGAAGCTCCTACGAGCAGTACTTC
CASSSGSSYEQYF
>TRBV15|NA|TRBJ1-4|NA
TGTGCCACCAGCAGCTCCCCCAGGGGCCCAACTAATGAAAAACTGTTTTTT
CATSSSPRGPTNEKLFF
>TRBV20-1|NA|TRBJ2-5|NA
TGCAGTGCTAGACCACCTACAGGTGCGGAGACCCAGTACTTC
CSARPPTGAETQYF
>TRBV12-3/TRBV12-4|NA|TRBJ2-7|NA
TGTGCCAGCAGAAAGGGGGTCCACTCCTACGAGCAGTACTTC
CASRKGVHSYEQYF
>TRBV20-1|NA|TRBJ2-1|NA
TGCAGTGCTAGTGGGGGGACCTACAGGAATGAGCAGTTCTTC
CSASGGTYRNEQFF
>TRBV12-3/TRBV12-4|NA|TRBJ2-7|TRBD1
TGTGCCAGCAGTCCCAGGGGGCGAGTCCTCTACGAGCAGTACTTC
CASSPRGRVLYEQYF
>TRBV4-3|NA|TRBJ2-3|TRBD2
TGCGCCAGCAGCCAAGATCCTAGCGGGAATGGGGTGGCAGATACGCAGTATTTT
CASSQDPSGNGVADTQYF
>TRBV12-3/TRBV12-4|NA|TRBJ2-1|TRBD2
TGTGCCAGCAGTCTGACTAGCGGGAGGGCCAATGAGCAGTTCTTC
CASSLTSGRANEQFF
>TRBV20-1|NA|TRBJ1-2|NA
TGCAGTGCCAGCCCCAGGACGGAGTCAGAGGGCTACACCTTC
CSASPRTESEGYTF
>TRBV18|NA|TRBJ2-3|TRBD2
TGTGCCAGCTCAGCAGCGGGGGCTGAGGCTAGCACAGATACGCAGTATTTT
CASSAAGAEASTDTQYF
>TRBV7-3|NA|TRBJ2-7|NA
TGTGCCAGCAGCAGGGTGGGCGCGTCCTACGAGCAGTACTTC
CASSRVGASYEQYF
>TRBV2|NA|TRBJ2-2|TRBD2
TGTGCCACGCACGGGGGGGCCCGTACCGGGGAGCTGTTTTTT
CATHGGARTGELFF
>TRBV6-1|NA|TRBJ2-5|TRBD2
TGTGCCAGCAGTCCGGGACTAGCGGGAGCGGCAGAGACCCAGTACTTC
CASSPGLAGAAETQYF
>TRBV20-1|NA|TRBJ1-5|NA
TGCAGTGTAGGCAGGGGTGGCGTGAGCAATCAGCCCCAGCATTTT
CSVGRGGVSNQPQHF
>TRBV18|NA|TRBJ1-2|NA
TGTGCCAGCTCACTCTTCTCCGGGCTGCTCCGAGGCTACACCTTC
CASSLFSGLLRGYTF
>TRBV20-1|NA|TRBJ2-3|TRBD2
TGCAGTGCTCCGGGACTAGCGGTGACAGATACGCAGTATTTT
CSAPGLAVTDTQYF
>TRBV4-1|NA|TRBJ2-7|TRBD1
TGCGCCAGCAGCCAAATCGGCAGGGGGAGATACGAGCAGTACTTC
CASSQIGRGRYEQYF
>TRBV5-1|NA|TRBJ2-5|NA
TGCGCCAGCAGCTGGCAGGCGGACCAAGAGACCCAGTACTTC
CASSWQADQETQYF
>TRBV6-5|once|TRBJ1-5|NA
TGTGCCAGCAGTCAACCCAACAGCAATCAGCCCCAGCATTTT
CASSQPNSNQPQHF
>TRBV5-8|NA|TRBJ1-5|TRBD1
TGTGCCAGCAGGCCATGGGGACAGGAGAATAGCAATCAGCCCCAGCATTTT
CASRPWGQENSNQPQHF
>TRBV7-6|once|TRBJ2-1|NA
TGTGCCAGCAGCTTATGGGGGAGTCAGAATGAGCAGTTCTTC
CASSLWGSQNEQFF
>TRBV7-9|once|TRBJ1-2|TRBD1
TGTGCCAGCAGGAAGACACCCCGGGACAGGGTAAACTATGGCTACACCTTC
CASRKTPRDRVNYGYTF
>TRBV7-2|NA|TRBJ1-5|TRBD1
TGTGCCAGCAGCTCTCCAAGGGACAGGGGGCAGCCCCAGCATTTT
CASSSPRDRGQPQHF
>TRBV12-3/TRBV12-4|NA|TRBJ1-5|NA
TGTGCCAGCAGCCTCACGGGGCAGAGGAGCAATCAGCCCCAGCATTTT
CASSLTGQRSNQPQHF